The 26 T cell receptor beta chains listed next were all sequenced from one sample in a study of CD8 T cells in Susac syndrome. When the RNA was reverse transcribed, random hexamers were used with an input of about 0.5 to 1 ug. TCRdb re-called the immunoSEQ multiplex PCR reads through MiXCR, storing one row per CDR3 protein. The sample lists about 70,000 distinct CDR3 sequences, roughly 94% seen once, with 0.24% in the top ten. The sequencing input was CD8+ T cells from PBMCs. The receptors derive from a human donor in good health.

The CDR3 here is CASSVEDRGYEQYF. CDR3 DNA: TGTGCCAGCAGCGTAGAGGACAGGGGCTACGAGCAGTACTTC. The J gene is TRBJ2-7, the V gene TRBV9; 9 bases are shared with TRBD1. Germline V CDR1 and CDR2: SGDLS, YYNGEE. V shed 0 bases and J 3 bases; nucleotides not matched to a gene: 1. The CDR3 length is 14 residues.

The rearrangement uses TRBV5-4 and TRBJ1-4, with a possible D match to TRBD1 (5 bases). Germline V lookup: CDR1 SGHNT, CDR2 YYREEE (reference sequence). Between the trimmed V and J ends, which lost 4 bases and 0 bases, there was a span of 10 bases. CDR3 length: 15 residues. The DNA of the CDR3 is TGTGCCAGCAGCCAACGACAGACAACTAATGAAAAACTGTTTTTT. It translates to CASSQRQTTNEKLFF.

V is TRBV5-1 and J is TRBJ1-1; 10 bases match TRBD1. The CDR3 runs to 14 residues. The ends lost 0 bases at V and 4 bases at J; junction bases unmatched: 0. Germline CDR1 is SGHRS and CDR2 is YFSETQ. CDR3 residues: CASSLGDRGTEAFF. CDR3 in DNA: TGCGCCAGCAGCTTGGGGGACAGGGGCACTGAAGCTTTCTTT.

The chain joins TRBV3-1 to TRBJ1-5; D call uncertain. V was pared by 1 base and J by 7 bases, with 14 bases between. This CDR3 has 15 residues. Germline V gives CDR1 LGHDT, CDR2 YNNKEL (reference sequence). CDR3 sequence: CASSQGRREGQPQHF. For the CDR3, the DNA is TGTGCCAGCAGCCAAGGTAGGAGGGAGGGACAGCCCCAGCATTTT. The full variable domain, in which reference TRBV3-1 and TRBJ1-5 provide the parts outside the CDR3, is DTAVSQTPKYLVTQMGNDKSIKCEQNLGHDTMYWYKQDSKKFLKIMFSYNNKELIINETVPNRFSPKSPDKAHLNLHINSLELGDSAVYFCASSQGRREGQPQHFGDGTRLSIL.

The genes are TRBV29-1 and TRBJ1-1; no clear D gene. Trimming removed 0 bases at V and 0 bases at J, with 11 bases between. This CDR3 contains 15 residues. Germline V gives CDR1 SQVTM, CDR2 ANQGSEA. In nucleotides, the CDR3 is TGCAGCGTTGAAGATTGGACTGGGATGAACACTGAAGCTTTCTTT. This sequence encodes CSVEDWTGMNTEAFF.

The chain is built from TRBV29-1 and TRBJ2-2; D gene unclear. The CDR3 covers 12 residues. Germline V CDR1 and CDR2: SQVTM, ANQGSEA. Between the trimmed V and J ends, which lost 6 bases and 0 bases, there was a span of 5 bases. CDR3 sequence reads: CSVTANTGELFF. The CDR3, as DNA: TGCAGCGTGACGGCGAACACCGGGGAGCTGTTTTTT.

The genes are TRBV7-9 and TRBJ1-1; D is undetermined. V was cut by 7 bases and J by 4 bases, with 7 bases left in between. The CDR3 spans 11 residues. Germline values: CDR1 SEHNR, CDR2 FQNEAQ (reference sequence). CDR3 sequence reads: CASKKVTEAFF. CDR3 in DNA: TGTGCCAGCAAGAAGGTCACTGAAGCTTTCTTT.

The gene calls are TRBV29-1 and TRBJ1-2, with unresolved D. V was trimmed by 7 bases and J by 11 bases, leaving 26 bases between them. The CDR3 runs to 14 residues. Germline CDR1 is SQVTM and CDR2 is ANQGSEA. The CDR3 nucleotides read TGCAGCGGTACGCCCGTGGGCGGCACTATGGGATACACCTTC. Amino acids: CSGTPVGGTMGYTF.

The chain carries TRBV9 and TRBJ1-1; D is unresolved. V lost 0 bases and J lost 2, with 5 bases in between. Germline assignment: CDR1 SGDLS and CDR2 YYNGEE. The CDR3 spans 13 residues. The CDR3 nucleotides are TGTGCCAGCAGCGTAGTAGTCAACACTGAAGCTTTCTTT. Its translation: CASSVVVNTEAFF.

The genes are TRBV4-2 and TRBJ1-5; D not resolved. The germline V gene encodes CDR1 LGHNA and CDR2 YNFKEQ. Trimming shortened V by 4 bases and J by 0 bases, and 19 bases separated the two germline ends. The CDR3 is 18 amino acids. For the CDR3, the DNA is TGTGCCAGCAGCCCAGGTTCTTTGACACAGAGTAGCAATCAGCCCCAGCATTTT. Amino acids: CASSPGSLTQSSNQPQHF.

The DNA for the CDR3 is TGCGCCAGCAGCTCTTCCGGGACAGGTGGGGACGGGGAGCTGTTTTTT. Its translation is CASSSSGTGGDGELFF. The chain links TRBV5-1 to TRBJ2-2; TRBD1 matches at 8 bases. CDR3 size: 16 residues. Germline trimming cut 3 bases from V and 7 bases from J; bases unmatched to any gene: 11. Germline V gene lookup returns CDR1 SGHRS and CDR2 YFSETQ.

This CDR3 is CASSFPAFF. Written as DNA, the CDR3 is TGTGCCAGCAGCTTTCCGGCTTTCTTT. The J gene is TRBJ1-1, the V gene TRBV7-9; D remains ambiguous. CDR1 SEHNR and CDR2 FQNEAQ come from the germline V gene (reference sequence). V was trimmed by 3 bases and J by 11 bases, leaving 4 bases between them. The CDR3 runs to 9 residues.

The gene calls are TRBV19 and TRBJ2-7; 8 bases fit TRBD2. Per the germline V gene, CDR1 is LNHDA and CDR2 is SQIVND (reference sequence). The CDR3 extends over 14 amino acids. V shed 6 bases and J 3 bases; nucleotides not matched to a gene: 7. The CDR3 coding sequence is TGTGCCAGTAGCCCCCGGGAGGGGGACTACGAGCAGTACTTC. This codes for CASSPREGDYEQYF.

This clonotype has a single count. The CDR3 DNA follows: TGTGCCTGGTCCAGGACAGGGAACACTGAAGCTTTCTTT. Protein sequence: CAWSRTGNTEAFF. The chain links TRBV30 to TRBJ1-1; 7 nucleotides align to TRBD1. Unmatched junction bases numbered 4, after V lost 5 bases and J lost 1 base. Germline values: CDR1 GTSNPN, CDR2 SVGIG (reference sequence). This CDR3 spans 13 amino acids.

The CDR3 DNA follows: TGTGCCAGCAGCCAAGCCTTCAGGGCTTTCTTT. Translation gives CASSQAFRAFF. V and J are TRBV4-2 and TRBJ1-1, with no clear D. Germline V gives CDR1 LGHNA, CDR2 YNFKEQ. The CDR3 sequence is 11 residues long. The V and J ends lost 1 base and 11 bases respectively, with 8 bases between them.

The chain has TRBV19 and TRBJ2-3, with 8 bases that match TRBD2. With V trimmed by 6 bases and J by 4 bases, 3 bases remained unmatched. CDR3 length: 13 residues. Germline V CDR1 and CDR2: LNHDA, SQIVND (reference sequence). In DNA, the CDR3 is TGTGCCAGTAGGCGGGGGGCCGCAGATACGCAGTATTTT. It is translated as CASRRGAADTQYF.

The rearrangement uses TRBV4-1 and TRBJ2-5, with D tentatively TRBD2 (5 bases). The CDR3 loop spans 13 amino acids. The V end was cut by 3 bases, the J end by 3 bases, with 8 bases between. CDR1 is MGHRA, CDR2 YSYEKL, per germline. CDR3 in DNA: TGCGCCAGCAGCCAGGTCGGGGAAGAGACCCAGTACTTC. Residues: CASSQVGEETQYF.

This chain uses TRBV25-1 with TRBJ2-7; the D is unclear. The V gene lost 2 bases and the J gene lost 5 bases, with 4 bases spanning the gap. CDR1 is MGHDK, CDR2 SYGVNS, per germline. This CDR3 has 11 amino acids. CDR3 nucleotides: TGTGCCAGCAGTGAAGCCCACGAGCAGTACGTC. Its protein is CASSEAHEQYV.

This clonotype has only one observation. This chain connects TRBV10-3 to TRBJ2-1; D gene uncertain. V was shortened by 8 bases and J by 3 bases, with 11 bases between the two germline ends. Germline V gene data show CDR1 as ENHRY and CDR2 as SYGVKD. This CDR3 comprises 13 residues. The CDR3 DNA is TGTGCCATCCTTACAACGGACTACAATGAGCAGTTCTTC. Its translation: CAILTTDYNEQFF.

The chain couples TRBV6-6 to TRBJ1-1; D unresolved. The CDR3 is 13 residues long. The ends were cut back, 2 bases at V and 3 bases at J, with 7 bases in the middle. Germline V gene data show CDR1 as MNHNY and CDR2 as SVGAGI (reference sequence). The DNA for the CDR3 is TGTGCCAGCAGTTACGGAAGTGACACTGAAGCTTTCTTT. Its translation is CASSYGSDTEAFF.

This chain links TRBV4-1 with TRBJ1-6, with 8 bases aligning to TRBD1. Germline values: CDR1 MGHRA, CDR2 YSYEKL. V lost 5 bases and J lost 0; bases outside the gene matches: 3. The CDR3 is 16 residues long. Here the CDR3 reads CASSGQGPSYNSPLHF. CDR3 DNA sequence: TGCGCCAGCAGCGGACAGGGACCCTCCTATAATTCACCCCTCCACTTT.

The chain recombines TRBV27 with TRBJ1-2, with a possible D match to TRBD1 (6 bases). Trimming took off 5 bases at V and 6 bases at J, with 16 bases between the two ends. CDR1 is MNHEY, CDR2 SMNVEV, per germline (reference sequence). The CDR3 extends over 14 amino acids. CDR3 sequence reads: CASSPQGRMNGYTF. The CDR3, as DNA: TGTGCCAGCAGTCCTCAGGGGCGAATGAATGGCTACACCTTC.

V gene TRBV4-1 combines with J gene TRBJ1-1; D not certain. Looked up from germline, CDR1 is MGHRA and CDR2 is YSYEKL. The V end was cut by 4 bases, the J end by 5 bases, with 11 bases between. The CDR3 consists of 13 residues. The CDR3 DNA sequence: TGCGCCAGCAGCCTATCTCGGAGTACTGAAGCTTTCTTT. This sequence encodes CASSLSRSTEAFF.

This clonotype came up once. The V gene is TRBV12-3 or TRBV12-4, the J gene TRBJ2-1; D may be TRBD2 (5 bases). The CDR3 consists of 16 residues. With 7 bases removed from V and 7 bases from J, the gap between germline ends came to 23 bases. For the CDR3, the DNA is TGTGCCAGCACCCCTCAAGGAGGTACCCAAAGGAATGAGCAGTTCTTC. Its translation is CASTPQGGTQRNEQFF.

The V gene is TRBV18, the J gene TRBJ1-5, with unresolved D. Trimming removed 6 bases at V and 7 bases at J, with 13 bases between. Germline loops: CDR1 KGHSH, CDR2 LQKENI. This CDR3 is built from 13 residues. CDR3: CASSPQGEQPQHF. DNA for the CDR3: TGTGCCAGCTCTCCCCAAGGAGAACAGCCCCAGCATTTT.

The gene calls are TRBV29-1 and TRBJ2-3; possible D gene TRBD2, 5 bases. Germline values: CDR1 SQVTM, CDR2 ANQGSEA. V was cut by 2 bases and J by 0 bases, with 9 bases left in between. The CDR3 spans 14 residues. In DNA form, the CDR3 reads TGCAGCGTTGAAATAGCGCCGAGCACAGATACGCAGTATTTT. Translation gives CSVEIAPSTDTQYF.